Below are 7 T cell receptor beta chains sequenced from a single sample in a study of PD-1 blockade in classical Hodgkin lymphoma. Generated by immunoSEQ multiplex PCR, the TCRdb table keeps only in-frame clones and is missing some. The sample includes some 95,000 clones, over 75% of them seen just once. Time point reported: cycle 4 day 1 (C4D1), after 5 to 7 weeks of nivolumab. All the patients suffered relapse after autologous stem cell transplantation, and brentuximab vedotin exposure differed. The sample consisted of peripheral blood mononuclear cells (PBMCs), taken before the fourth cycle of nivolumab. Receptor source: a human donor with classical Hodgkin lymphoma.

The chain has TRBV7-2 and TRBJ2-7; perhaps D is TRBD1 or TRBD2 (5 bases each). Trimming stripped 1 base from V and 2 bases from J, with 15 bases between. Germline CDR1 is SGHTA and CDR2 is FQGNSA. The CDR3 runs 16 residues. The CDR3 DNA is TGTGCCAGCAGCTTAGTCGGCGCTCTGGGGGCCTACGAGCAGTACTTC. Translation: CASSLVGALGAYEQYF. The full variable domain, completed using reference TRBV7-2 and TRBJ2-7, is GAGVSQSPSNKVTEKGKDVELRCDPISGHTALYWYRQSLGQGLEFLIYFQGNSAPDKSGLPSDRFSAERTGGSVSTLTIQRTQQEDSAVYLCASSLVGALGAYEQYFGPGTRLTVT.

To note about this clone: The same CDR3 can be traced to other DNA sequences in this sample. This chain uses TRBV28 with TRBJ2-7; D call uncertain. Deletions cut 3 bases from V and 2 bases from J, with 2 bases between. Germline V lookup: CDR1 MDHEN, CDR2 SYDVKM. The CDR3 totals 11 residues. This CDR3 reads CASSFAYEQYF. The DNA of the CDR3 is TGTGCCAGCAGTTTTGCCTACGAGCAGTACTTC.

This clone was detected once. The rearrangement uses TRBV18 and TRBJ2-3; D not resolved. The germline V gene encodes CDR1 KGHSH and CDR2 LQKENI. V was cut by 3 bases and J by 2 bases, with 12 bases left in between. This CDR3 is 15 amino acids long. This CDR3 reads CASSPTIGNTDTQYF. Written as DNA, the CDR3 is TGTGCCAGCTCACCTACCATCGGAAACACAGATACGCAGTATTTT.

This chain connects TRBV23-1 to TRBJ1-5; the match to TRBD1 covers 7 bases. TRBV23-1 is placed among ORFs of uncertain function. Unmatched junction bases numbered 7, after V lost 2 bases and J lost 6 bases. The CDR3 runs 15 residues. This CDR3 reads CASSQEGQGGQPQHF. The DNA for the CDR3 is TGCGCCAGCAGTCAAGAGGGGCAGGGGGGTCAGCCCCAGCATTTT.

This clone was counted a single time. One end of the junction is discordant with germline, which a read error may explain. Additional DNA sequences in this sample encode the identical CDR3. The chain is built from TRBV2 and TRBJ2-7; 8 nucleotides line up with TRBD1. CDR1 SNHLY and CDR2 FYNNEI come from the germline V gene. This CDR3 region has 14 residues. The DNA of the CDR3 is TGTGCCAGCAGCGAAGGACAGGGAACCTACGAGCAGTACTTC. It specifies CASSEGQGTYEQYF.

The rearrangement links TRBV20-1 to TRBJ2-5, with D unclear. The length of the CDR3 is 11 residues. V lost 5 bases, J lost 7 bases, and 11 bases lay in between. The germline V gene encodes CDR1 DFQATT and CDR2 SNEGSKA (reference sequence). CDR3 in DNA: TGCAGTGCTCGCTCCGACGGGACCCAGTACTTC. It is translated as CSARSDGTQYF.

In the case of this clone: With a much larger clone just one base away, this may be a read error. The sample carries other DNA sequences with the same CDR3. This rearrangement joins TRBV9 to TRBJ1-2, with a possible D match to TRBD1 (5 bases). Trimming took off 0 bases at V and 3 bases at J, with 6 bases between the two ends. CDR3 size: 13 residues. Germline V lookup: CDR1 SGDLS, CDR2 YYNGEE. The CDR3 nucleotides are TGTGCCAGCAGCGTAGGGGGGGACTATGGCTACACCTTC. The encoded protein is CASSVGGDYGYTF.